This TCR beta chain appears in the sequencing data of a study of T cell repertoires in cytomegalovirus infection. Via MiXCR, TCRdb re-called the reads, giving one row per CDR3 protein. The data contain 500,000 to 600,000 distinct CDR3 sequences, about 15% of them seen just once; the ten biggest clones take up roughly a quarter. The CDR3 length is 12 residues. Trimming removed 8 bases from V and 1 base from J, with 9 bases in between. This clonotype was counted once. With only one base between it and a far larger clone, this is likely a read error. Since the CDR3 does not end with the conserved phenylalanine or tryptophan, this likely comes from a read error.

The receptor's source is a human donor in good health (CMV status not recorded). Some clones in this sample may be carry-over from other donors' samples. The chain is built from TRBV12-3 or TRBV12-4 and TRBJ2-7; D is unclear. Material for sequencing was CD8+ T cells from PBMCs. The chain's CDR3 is CASSYGSYEQYL. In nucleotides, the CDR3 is TGTGCCAGCTCCTATGGATCCTACGAGCAGTACTTA.